The clone carrying this T cell receptor (beta chain) was observed once. Germline CDR1 reads SGHRS; CDR2 reads YFSETQ. V lost 1 base, J lost 4 bases, and 5 bases lay in between. The CDR3 sequence is 12 residues long. Seattle patient enrollment occurred during active infection, with longitudinal follow-up thereafter. The sample originates from a study of blood T cell repertoires in COVID-19. Libraries were prepared by immunoSEQ multiplex PCR; TCRdb keeps only in-frame clonotypes and omits some of them. The table records over 75,000 clones, around nine tenths of them present only once. The V call is TRBV5-1, the J call TRBJ1-1; tentatively, D is TRBD1 (5 bases). The sequencing sample was made of peripheral blood. This sequence originates from a man aged 50 or older with COVID-19, enrolled during active disease. The CDR3 protein is CASSLTGTEAFF. The DNA for the CDR3 is TGCGCCAGCAGCTTGACAGGCACTGAAGCTTTCTTT.